This is a list of T cell receptor beta chains from one sample in a study of blood T cell repertoires in COVID-19. Libraries were prepared by immunoSEQ multiplex PCR; TCRdb keeps only in-frame clonotypes and omits some of them. Of 300,000 or so clones listed, about 88% are singletons. Sample: PBMCs or T cells enriched from blood (not recorded which). These receptors all stem from a woman under 40 who had recovered from COVID-19. Each CDR3 is given with its conserved first and last residue. The D gene is left open where the match is weak.

V	D	J	DNA	CDR3
TRBV11-2	.	TRBJ2-1	TGTGCCAGCAGCTTAGAACATCTCTACAATGAGCAGTTCTTC	CASSLEHLYNEQFF
TRBV10-3	.	TRBJ2-3	TGTGCCATCAGGGGTGGACAGAACACAGATACGCAGTATTTT	CAIRGGQNTDTQYF
TRBV2	TRBD1	TRBJ1-2	TGTGCCAGCAGTGATGAGGCAGGGGGGTATTCTGGCTACACCTTC	CASSDEAGGYSGYTF
TRBV5-4	.	TRBJ1-3	TGTGCCAGCAGCTTGGAGGTGGGCCTAAGAAACACCATATATTTT	CASSLEVGLRNTIYF
TRBV25-1	.	TRBJ2-5	TGTGCCAGCAGAGCCCGCCGGGGGCGACAGGGATGGGAGACCCAGTACTTC	CASRARRGRQGWETQYF
TRBV19	.	TRBJ1-2	TGTGCCAGTAGTCGCGATCGGACAGACCGCTACACCTTC	CASSRDRTDRYTF
TRBV7-9	TRBD1	TRBJ2-5	TGTGCCAGCAGGCCTAAGGCCGGACAGGGGTATCGAGAGACCCAGTACTTC	CASRPKAGQGYRETQYF
TRBV7-9	TRBD1	TRBJ2-7	TGTGCCAGCAGCTTGATGGGACAGGGAAACGAGCAGTACTTC	CASSLMGQGNEQYF
TRBV10-3	.	TRBJ1-2	TGTGCCATCAGACCCGGGACATATGATGGCTACACCTTC	CAIRPGTYDGYTF
TRBV6-5	.	TRBJ1-1	TGTGCCAGCAGTCTAACCAGGGTCGGGGCTTTCTTT	CASSLTRVGAFF
TRBV4-1	TRBD1	TRBJ1-2	TGCGCCAGCAGCCATCCCCCAAAAGAGGGACAGAAATATGGCTACACCTTC	CASSHPPKEGQKYGYTF
TRBV3-1/TRBV3-2	.	TRBJ2-3	TGTGCCAGCAGCCCTCCGCGGGACCTGTTGCTTCGGTATTTT	CASSPPRDLLLRYF
TRBV30	.	TRBJ2-5	TGTGCCTGGAGTGGGGTGCGGGGTCCGGGAGAGACCCAGTACTTC	CAWSGVRGPGETQYF
TRBV3-1/TRBV3-2	.	TRBJ1-6	TGTGCCAGCAGCCTCGGTAGGGGGACACCCCTCCACTTT	CASSLGRGTPLHF
TRBV27	.	TRBJ1-3	TGTGCCAGCAGTTTAGGGGCTTTCGGAAACACCATATATTTT	CASSLGAFGNTIYF